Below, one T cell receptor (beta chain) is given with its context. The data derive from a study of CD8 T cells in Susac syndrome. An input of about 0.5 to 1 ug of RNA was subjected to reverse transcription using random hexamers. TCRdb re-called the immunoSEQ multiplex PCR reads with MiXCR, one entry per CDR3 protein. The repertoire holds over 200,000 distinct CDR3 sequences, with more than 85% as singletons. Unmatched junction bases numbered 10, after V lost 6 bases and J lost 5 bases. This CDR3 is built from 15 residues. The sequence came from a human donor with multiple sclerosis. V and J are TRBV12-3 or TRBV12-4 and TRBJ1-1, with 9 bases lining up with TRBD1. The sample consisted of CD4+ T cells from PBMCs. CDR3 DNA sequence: TGTGCCAGCAGACTACAGGGGGCGGGTCGAACTGAAGCTTTCTTT. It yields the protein CASRLQGAGRTEAFF.